The sequence of this T cell receptor (beta chain) was determined in a study of T-cell reconstitution after alpha-beta-depleted transplantation in children. This sample's TCRbeta library carried unique molecular identifier barcodes. TCRdb ran MiXCR on the PCR reads and lists one entry per CDR3 protein. The table has about 610,000 distinct CDR3 sequences, 8% to 11% seen once. With 3 bases clipped from V and 7 bases from J, the junction kept 5 bases outside the gene matches. The CDR3 loop spans 15 amino acids. Looked up from germline, CDR1 is KGHSH and CDR2 is LQKENI. The source material was PBMCs from the stem cell graft donor, sampled from the stem cell graft. The chain recombines TRBV18 with TRBJ1-5; 11 bases fit TRBD1. This sequence originates from a human donor who donated a stem cell graft to a child with acute myeloid leukemia. Here the CDR3 reads CASSPGQGEGQPQHF. CDR3 DNA sequence: TGTGCCAGCTCACCGGGACAGGGGGAAGGACAGCCCCAGCATTTT.